The 29 T cell receptor beta chains below were found in one sample sequenced in a study of PD-1 blockade in classical Hodgkin lymphoma. Sequencing used immunoSEQ multiplex PCR; TCRdb keeps in-frame clones, though not all of them. The sample has more than 85,000 clones; over 85% are singletons. As to time point: cycle 4 day 1 (C4D1), after about 6 weeks of nivolumab. Every single patient, without exception, relapsed after autologous stem cell transplantation, and brentuximab vedotin exposure varied. The sequencing here drew on peripheral blood mononuclear cells (PBMCs), taken before the fourth cycle of nivolumab. These receptors came from a human donor with classical Hodgkin lymphoma.

This sequence joins TRBV7-2 and TRBJ1-2; 8 nucleotides match TRBD1. The CDR3 totals 16 residues. V lost 1 base and J lost 3; bases outside the gene matches: 7. Looked up from germline, CDR1 is SGHTA and CDR2 is FQGNSA. The CDR3 coding sequence is TGTGCCAGCAGCTTAGTAGTGAACAGGGGGGACTATGGCTACACCTTC. Amino acids: CASSLVVNRGDYGYTF.

The count of this clone is one. The chain joins TRBV18 to TRBJ2-3, with 9 bases lining up with TRBD2. The trim removed 1 base at V and 0 bases at J, leaving 5 bases unmatched. CDR1 is KGHSH, CDR2 LQKENI, per germline. The CDR3 sequence is 17 residues long. DNA of the CDR3: TGTGCCAGCTCACCACTAGCTAGCGGGACTAGCACAGATACGCAGTATTTT. Encoded protein: CASSPLASGTSTDTQYF. Based on the CDR3 plus reference TRBV18 and TRBJ2-3, the full variable domain is NAGVMQNPRHLVRRRGQEARLRCSPMKGHSHVYWYRQLPEEGLKFMVYLQKENIIDESGMPKERFSAEFPKEGPSILRIQQVVRGDSAAYFCASSPLASGTSTDTQYFGPGTRLTVL.

The rearrangement uses TRBV4-1 and TRBJ2-6; 13 bases align to TRBD2. This CDR3 comprises 19 residues. V shed 0 bases, J shed 3 bases, and the junction held 5 bases outside the gene matches. The germline V gene has CDR1 MGHRA and CDR2 YSYEKL. In DNA, the CDR3 is TGCGCCAGCAGCCAAGAGGGACTAGCGGGACGTAGTGGGGCCAACGTCCTGACTTTC. Translation gives CASSQEGLAGRSGANVLTF.

CDR3 DNA: TGTGCCAGTAGTATGGGCACCCGGGGGGCCAATGAGCAGTTCTTC. Protein sequence: CASSMGTRGANEQFF. The chain couples TRBV19 to TRBJ2-1; weak D call: TRBD2 (7 bases). Between the trimmed V and J ends, which lost 3 bases and 6 bases, there was a span of 15 bases. This CDR3 is 15 amino acids long. Germline V lookup: CDR1 LNHDA, CDR2 SQIVND (reference sequence).

The V gene is TRBV2, the J gene TRBJ2-7; 8 nucleotides align to TRBD2. V shed 6 bases and J 7 bases; nucleotides not matched to a gene: 11. This CDR3 comprises 14 residues. Germline CDR1 is SNHLY and CDR2 is FYNNEI. Here the CDR3 reads CASRFSGARWEQYF. The CDR3 DNA follows: TGTGCCAGCAGATTTAGCGGGGCCCGCTGGGAGCAGTACTTC.

This clone was seen more than once but under ten times. The chain joins TRBV5-1 to TRBJ1-3; D unclear. The CDR3 has 16 residues. The ends were cut back, 0 bases at V and 2 bases at J, with 12 bases in the middle. Per the germline V gene, CDR1 is SGHRS and CDR2 is YFSETQ. In DNA form, the CDR3 reads TGCGCCAGCAGCTTGGCCAGGCCGAGGGCTGGAAACACCATATATTTT. It yields the protein CASSLARPRAGNTIYF.

The genes are TRBV7-9 and TRBJ1-1; no clear D. The CDR3 contains 13 residues. Germline lookup yields CDR1 SEHNR and CDR2 FQNEAQ (reference sequence). With 4 bases removed from V and 3 bases from J, the gap between germline ends came to 9 bases. This CDR3 reads CASSSPADTEAFF. The CDR3 region has the DNA TGTGCCAGCAGCTCCCCGGCTGACACTGAAGCTTTCTTT. The full variable domain, its missing parts supplied by reference TRBV7-9 and TRBJ1-1, is DTGVSQNPRHKITKRGQNVTFRCDPISEHNRLYWYRQTLGQGPEFLTYFQNEAQLEKSRLLSDRFSAERPKGSFSTLEIQRTEQGDSAMYLCASSSPADTEAFFGQGTRLTVV.

The genes are TRBV6-4 and TRBJ1-1; 7 bases line up with TRBD1. CDR1 MRHNA and CDR2 SNTAGT come from the germline V gene. V shed 6 bases, J shed 2 bases, and the junction held 6 bases outside the gene matches. The CDR3 has 14 amino acids. CDR3 loop: CASRHRDSNTEAFF. The DNA for the CDR3 is TGTGCCAGCAGGCACCGGGACAGTAACACTGAAGCTTTCTTT.

The chain couples TRBV4-3 to TRBJ2-7, with D perhaps assigned TRBD1 or TRBD2 (7 bases each). The CDR3 has 15 residues. Germline CDR1 LGHNA, CDR2 YSLEER. V lost 1 base and J 1 base, leaving 11 bases between the germline ends. CDR3 in amino acids: CASSQGQGGSYEQYF. For the CDR3, the DNA is TGCGCCAGCAGCCAAGGGCAGGGGGGGTCCTACGAGCAGTACTTC.

The chain couples TRBV6-1 to TRBJ1-2, with D tentatively TRBD1 (5 bases). Deletions cut 10 bases from V and 5 bases from J, with 14 bases between. Germline values: CDR1 MNHNS, CDR2 SASEGT. The CDR3 covers 12 residues. This CDR3 is CATVGDGYGYTF. The CDR3 DNA sequence: TGTGCCACTGTGGGGGATGGGTATGGCTACACCTTC.

The V gene is TRBV11-2, the J gene TRBJ2-7, with a weak D call TRBD2 (5 bases). The CDR3 is 14 residues long. The V gene lost 6 bases and the J gene lost 0 bases, with 12 bases spanning the gap. CDR1 and CDR2 (germline): SGHAT, FQNNGV. CDR3 sequence (DNA): TGTGCCAGCAGTCCCATTGGGAGCTCCTACGAGCAGTACTTC. Amino acid sequence: CASSPIGSSYEQYF. Complete variable domain (other parts from reference TRBV11-2 and TRBJ2-7): EAGVAQSPRYKIIEKRQSVAFWCNPISGHATLYWYQQILGQGPKLLIQFQNNGVVDDSQLPKDRFSAERLKGVDSTLKIQPAKLEDSAVYLCASSPIGSSYEQYFGPGTRLTVT.

V usage is TRBV4-2 and J usage is TRBJ1-3; D unclear. The CDR3 covers 14 residues. Germline loops: CDR1 LGHNA, CDR2 YNFKEQ. V was shortened by 1 base and J by 8 bases, with 12 bases between the two germline ends. DNA for the CDR3: TGTGCCAGCAGCCAAGTTGTGGATGAGTACACCATATATTTT. Translated: CASSQVVDEYTIYF.

This chain uses TRBV30 with TRBJ2-7, with D unclear. The CDR3 length is 14 residues. Germline lookup yields CDR1 GTSNPN and CDR2 SVGIG (reference sequence). V lost 4 bases and J lost 0, with 13 bases in between. CDR3 sequence reads: CAWKSSSASYEQYF. CDR3 bases: TGTGCCTGGAAAAGTTCGTCCGCCTCCTACGAGCAGTACTTC.

This sequence joins TRBV28 and TRBJ2-3, with 11 bases matching TRBD1. This CDR3 comprises 16 residues. Germline V gene sequence: CDR1 MDHEN, CDR2 SYDVKM. J gave up 2 bases and V 4 bases, and 5 bases lay outside the gene matches. The CDR3 is CASSSPGQGVTDTQYF. The CDR3 region has the DNA TGTGCCAGCAGTTCCCCGGGACAGGGGGTCACAGATACGCAGTATTTT.

The chain uses TRBV18 and TRBJ2-3; D is perhaps TRBD1 or TRBD2 (5 bases each). The V end was cut by 3 bases, the J end by 1 base, with 14 bases between. Per the germline V gene, CDR1 is KGHSH and CDR2 is LQKENI. The CDR3 runs to 16 residues. The DNA for the CDR3 is TGTGCCAGCTCACCGGGACGGCGGATAGGCACAGATACGCAGTATTTT. It codes for CASSPGRRIGTDTQYF.

The rearrangement links TRBV19 to TRBJ1-5; weak D call: TRBD1 (5 bases). CDR1 is LNHDA, CDR2 SQIVND, per germline (reference sequence). The CDR3 has 15 residues. With 4 bases removed from V and 11 bases from J, the gap between germline ends came to 21 bases. CDR3 loop: CASSTSPGPPTSQHF. The DNA of the CDR3 is TGTGCCAGTAGTACTAGTCCGGGACCGCCTACGTCCCAGCATTTT. The entire variable domain, with the rest obtained from reference TRBV19 and TRBJ1-5, is as follows: DGGITQSPKYLFRKEGQNVTLSCEQNLNHDAMYWYRQDPGQGLRLIYYSQIVNDFQKGDIAEGYSVSREKKESFPLTVTSAQKNPTAFYLCASSTSPGPPTSQHFGDGTRLSIL.

The chain links TRBV5-1 to TRBJ1-1; D perhaps matches TRBD1 (5 bases). Germline assignment: CDR1 SGHRS and CDR2 YFSETQ. The CDR3 covers 15 residues. Trimming cost V 3 bases and J 8 bases, with 20 bases left between them. The CDR3 loop is CASSSRAQGWEEAFF. The CDR3 DNA sequence: TGCGCCAGCAGCTCCCGGGCGCAGGGATGGGAAGAAGCTTTCTTT. The full variable domain, in which reference TRBV5-1 and TRBJ1-1 provide the parts outside the CDR3, is KAGVTQTPRYLIKTRGQQVTLSCSPISGHRSVSWYQQTPGQGLQFLFEYFSETQRNKGNFPGRFSGRQFSNSRSEMNVSTLELGDSALYLCASSSRAQGWEEAFFGQGTRLTVV.

The chain combines TRBV11-2 with TRBJ2-1; TRBD2 is a possible D gene (6 bases). Per the germline V gene, CDR1 is SGHAT and CDR2 is FQNNGV. Trimming pared 3 bases from V and 0 bases from J, leaving 9 bases between. The CDR3 runs to 15 residues. The CDR3 DNA reads as TGTGCCAGCAGCTTCCCCGGGAGCTCCTACAATGAGCAGTTCTTC. This codes for CASSFPGSSYNEQFF.

Here the CDR3 reads CASSNEGGLAGVEQFF. DNA for the CDR3: TGTGCCAGCAGCAACGAGGGGGGACTAGCAGGGGTTGAGCAGTTCTTC. J is TRBJ2-1 and V is TRBV2; 9 nucleotides agree with TRBD2. V dropped 6 bases and J dropped 9; count of bases not matched to a gene: 15. Germline assignment: CDR1 SNHLY and CDR2 FYNNEI. The CDR3 has 16 residues.

As DNA, the CDR3 is TGTGCCAGCAGCAGGACAGGGGCAAGCTCCTACGAGCAGTACTTC. Protein product: CASSRTGASSYEQYF. The rearrangement joins TRBV28 to TRBJ2-7, with TRBD1 matching 9 bases. V lost 6 bases and J lost 0; bases outside the gene matches: 6. CDR1 and CDR2 (germline): MDHEN, SYDVKM. The length of the CDR3 is 15 residues.

The chain combines TRBV4-1 with TRBJ2-4, with TRBD2 matching 12 bases. This CDR3 is 19 amino acids long. The junction had 7 bases not matched to a gene; V was cut back by 1 base and J by 0 bases. The germline V gene has CDR1 MGHRA and CDR2 YSYEKL. The CDR3 DNA follows: TGCGCCAGCAGCCAAGTCCTAGCGGGAGGGAGAGAAGCCAAAAACATTCAGTACTTC. Encoded protein: CASSQVLAGGREAKNIQYF.

The chain couples TRBV27 to TRBJ2-7; D assignment may be TRBD1 or TRBD2 (6 bases each). CDR3 size: 15 residues. Germline CDR1 MNHEY, CDR2 SMNVEV (reference sequence). The V end was cut by 0 bases, the J end by 2 bases, with 11 bases between. CDR3 sequence (DNA): TGTGCCAGCAGTTTATCGTTCGGGGGCGCCTACGAGCAGTACTTC. This translates into CASSLSFGGAYEQYF.

This chain connects TRBV7-9 to TRBJ2-3; D unresolved. This CDR3 comprises 14 residues. Deletions cut 1 base from V and 2 bases from J, with 7 bases between. Germline V lookup: CDR1 SEHNR, CDR2 FQNEAQ (reference sequence). The CDR3 here is CASSLEGFTDTQYF. CDR3 DNA sequence: TGTGCCAGCAGCTTAGAAGGATTCACAGATACGCAGTATTTT.

The V and J genes are TRBV5-8 and TRBJ1-3; D might be TRBD1 (5 bases). This CDR3 is 20 amino acids long. V was shortened by 3 bases and J by 0 bases, with 25 bases between the two germline ends. Germline loops: CDR1 SGHTS, CDR2 YDEGEE. The CDR3 sequence is CASSSGWFAGGDPSGNTIYF. The CDR3 region has the DNA TGTGCCAGCAGCTCAGGGTGGTTCGCAGGTGGGGATCCCTCTGGAAACACCATATATTTT.

The chain is built from TRBV2 and TRBJ1-1; 8 nucleotides align to TRBD1. This CDR3 region has 13 residues. Germline V CDR1 and CDR2: SNHLY, FYNNEI. V lost 5 bases, J lost 5 bases, and 4 bases stayed unmatched. The CDR3 DNA is TGTGCCAGCAGTAGCAGGGGGCCGACTGAAGCTTTCTTT. It translates to CASSSRGPTEAFF.

This chain joins TRBV28 and TRBJ2-5, with D possibly TRBD2 on 5 matching bases. This CDR3 is 15 amino acids long. The germline gives CDR1 MDHEN, CDR2 SYDVKM. The V end was cut by 0 bases, the J end by 2 bases, with 10 bases between. CDR3 sequence reads: CASSLWGSGQETQYF. In DNA form, the CDR3 reads TGTGCCAGCAGTTTATGGGGGTCGGGGCAAGAGACCCAGTACTTC.

V and J are TRBV30 and TRBJ1-1; D not resolved. Germline V gene sequence: CDR1 GTSNPN, CDR2 SVGIG (reference sequence). The V and J ends lost 0 bases and 3 bases respectively, with 5 bases between them. CDR3 size: 12 residues. This CDR3 reads CAWSVAYTEAFF. In nucleotides, the CDR3 is TGTGCCTGGAGTGTGGCATACACTGAAGCTTTCTTT.

V usage is TRBV27 and J usage is TRBJ2-7; TRBD1 agrees at 9 bases. Germline CDR1 MNHEY, CDR2 SMNVEV (reference sequence). V shed 5 bases, J shed 4 bases, and the junction held 9 bases outside the gene matches. The CDR3 sequence is 15 residues long. The CDR3 loop is CASSTPGTGPYEQYF. CDR3 bases: TGTGCCAGCAGTACACCCGGGACAGGGCCTTACGAGCAGTACTTC.

The chain is built from TRBV2 and TRBJ1-2; TRBD1 matches 8 bases. V was pared by 5 bases and J by 5 bases, with 7 bases of the junction left unmatched. This CDR3 spans 14 amino acids. In germline, CDR1 is SNHLY, CDR2 FYNNEI. The CDR3 region has the DNA TGTGCCAGCAGTCAGGACAGGGAGTGGTATGGCTACACCTTC. It translates to CASSQDREWYGYTF.